This TCR beta chain emerged from a study of identical twins. One entry per CDR3 protein, called by TCRdb with MiXCR from the 5' RACE reads. The repertoire includes 300,000 to 400,000 distinct CDR3 sequences, approximately 9.1% of them detected once, and over 7% sits in the top ten. The sequence was obtained from a woman in her fifties or sixties in good health. The specimen sequenced was naive T cells sorted from blood.

This CDR3 is CASSPTNPDTIYF. DNA for the CDR3: TGTGCCAGCAGCCCTACCAATCCGGACACCATATATTTT. The genes are TRBV3-1 and TRBJ1-3; no clear D gene. Germline V gene data show CDR1 as LGHDT and CDR2 as YNNKEL (reference sequence). V was trimmed by 4 bases and J by 8 bases, leaving 12 bases between them. The CDR3 totals 13 residues.